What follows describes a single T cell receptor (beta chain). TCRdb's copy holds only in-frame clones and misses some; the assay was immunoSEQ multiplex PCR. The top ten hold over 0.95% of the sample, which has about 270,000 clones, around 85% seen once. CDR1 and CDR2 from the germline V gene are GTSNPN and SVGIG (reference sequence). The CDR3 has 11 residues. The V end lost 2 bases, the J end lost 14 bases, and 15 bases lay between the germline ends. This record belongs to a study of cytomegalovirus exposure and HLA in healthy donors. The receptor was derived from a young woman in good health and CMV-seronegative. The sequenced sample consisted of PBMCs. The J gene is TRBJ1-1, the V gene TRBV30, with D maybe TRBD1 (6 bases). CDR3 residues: CAWSLSDSRFF. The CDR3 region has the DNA TGTGCCTGGAGTCTCTCGGACAGTCGCTTCTTT. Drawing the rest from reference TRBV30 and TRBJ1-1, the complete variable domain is SQTIHQWPATLVQPVGSPLSLECTVEGTSNPNLYWYRQAAGRGLQLLFYSVGIGQISSEVPQNLSASRPQDRQFILSSKKLLLSDSGFYLCAWSLSDSRFFGQGTRLTVV.